These 20 T cell receptor beta chains share one sample of origin, sequenced in a study of T-cell memory formation after mild COVID-19. TCRdb re-derived calls from the 5' RACE reads in MiXCR, one entry per CDR3 protein. The top ten hold under 25% of the sample, which has around 300,000 distinct CDR3 sequences, over 11% seen once. What was sequenced was PBMCs or a T cell subset sorted from them (not recorded which). The source of these receptors is a man younger than 30 who had mild COVID-19 (a few samples of this study predate the infection). Cell type and time point are not known.

This clonotype was seen at least ten times. The chain uses TRBV4-3 and TRBJ1-6; D is unclear. This CDR3 has 13 amino acids. V lost 0 bases and J lost 14, with 11 bases in between. Germline V gene data show CDR1 as LGHNA and CDR2 as YSLEER. Here the CDR3 reads CASSQERRSSLHF. The DNA for the CDR3 is TGCGCCAGCAGCCAAGAAAGAAGGTCCTCCCTCCACTTT.

This chain links TRBV10-1 with TRBJ2-3, with 8 bases fitting TRBD2. CDR3 length equals 16 residues. The germline CDR1 and CDR2 sequences are WNHNN and SYGVQD (reference sequence). Trimming removed 0 bases from V and 4 bases from J; junction bases left unmatched: 6. The CDR3 region is CASSESISGDADTQYF. The CDR3 DNA is TGCGCCAGCAGTGAGTCGATTAGCGGGGACGCAGATACGCAGTATTTT.

This clonotype was counted once. The chain uses TRBV25-1 and TRBJ1-1; D call uncertain. Trimming pared 4 bases from V and 11 bases from J, leaving 17 bases between. The CDR3 has 13 residues. Germline loops: CDR1 MGHDK, CDR2 SYGVNS. For the CDR3, the DNA is TGTGCCAGCAGTGGTTTGAGGCCGTCGGGCGCTTTCTTT. It yields the protein CASSGLRPSGAFF.

A single count supports this clonotype. This sequence joins TRBV9 and TRBJ2-7, with 9 bases identical to TRBD1. V lost 0 bases and J lost 7; bases outside the gene matches: 5. This CDR3 has 14 residues. Germline V gene lookup returns CDR1 SGDLS and CDR2 YYNGEE. The CDR3 loop is CASSVVGTGKEQYF. The DNA of the CDR3 is TGTGCCAGCAGCGTAGTAGGGACAGGGAAGGAGCAGTACTTC.

The genes are TRBV28 and TRBJ2-1, with 8 bases that match TRBD2. This CDR3 has 14 residues. CDR1 and CDR2 from the germline V gene are MDHEN and SYDVKM. Unmatched junction bases numbered 7, after V lost 3 bases and J lost 9 bases. The CDR3 loop is CASSFLAGSSEQFF. CDR3 nucleotides: TGTGCCAGCAGTTTTTTAGCGGGATCCTCTGAGCAGTTCTTC.

This clonotype occurred many times. The chain carries TRBV9 and TRBJ2-3; D not certain. The V and J ends lost 2 bases and 2 bases respectively, with 6 bases between them. The CDR3 totals 13 residues. Germline V CDR1 and CDR2: SGDLS, YYNGEE. CDR3 bases: TGTGCCAGCAGCGTCCTAAACACAGATACGCAGTATTTT. Protein sequence: CASSVLNTDTQYF.

This clonotype turned up a few times. The DNA for the CDR3 is TGTGCCAGCAGCAAGGGACAGGGGGAGGTGGCTTTCTTT. Translation gives CASSKGQGEVAFF. The chain couples TRBV7-2 to TRBJ1-1; 11 bases agree with TRBD1. The germline V gene has CDR1 SGHTA and CDR2 FQGNSA. V dropped 5 bases and J dropped 11; count of bases not matched to a gene: 7. The CDR3 covers 13 residues.

This clonotype was counted between two and nine times. The rearrangement links TRBV23-1 to TRBJ1-1; no clear D gene. TRBV23-1 is an open reading frame whose function is uncertain. Trimming removed 6 bases from V and 6 bases from J, with 8 bases in between. The CDR3 is 11 amino acids. The CDR3 nucleotides are TGCGCCAGCAGACGACGGGCTGAAGCTTTCTTT. Its protein product is CASRRRAEAFF.

This chain connects TRBV24-1 to TRBJ2-2; TRBD1 matches 8 bases. With V trimmed by 5 bases and J by 6 bases, 7 bases remained unmatched. The CDR3 runs to 15 residues. Germline CDR1 is KGHDR and CDR2 is SFDVKD. CDR3 DNA sequence: TGTGCCACCAGTGTCCAGGACAGGGAGGCCGGGGAGCTGTTTTTT. This translates into CATSVQDREAGELFF.

The rearrangement uses TRBV5-1 and TRBJ1-2, with a weak D call TRBD1 (6 bases). The CDR3 runs to 14 residues. V lost 0 bases to trimming and J lost 4 bases, with 10 bases between them. Germline V gives CDR1 SGHRS, CDR2 YFSETQ. CDR3 coding DNA: TGCGCCAGCAGCTTGGGACAGGTTTTCTATGGCTACACCTTC. This gives the protein CASSLGQVFYGYTF.

The chain joins TRBV12-3 or TRBV12-4 to TRBJ2-1; TRBD1 aligns across 8 bases. The ends lost 5 bases at V and 9 bases at J; junction bases unmatched: 9. This CDR3 contains 14 residues. The CDR3 DNA sequence: TGTGCCAGCAGTACTCGGGACAGGAGGGGTGAGCAGTTCTTC. Its protein product is CASSTRDRRGEQFF.

Of note for this clonotype: The junction and the germline gene differ at one end; a read error may be behind it. V is TRBV20-1 and J is TRBJ2-7; D is possibly TRBD2 (5 bases). The V gene's germline CDR1 is DFQATT and CDR2 SNEGSKA (reference sequence). This CDR3 is built from 14 residues. The CDR3 sequence is CSARDPEGSHEQYF. DNA of the CDR3: TGCAGTGCTAGGGACCCCGAGGGCTCCCACGAGCAGTACTTC.

The table lists this clonotype with a few counts. The V call is TRBV10-3, the J call TRBJ1-2, with D possibly matching TRBD1 (5 bases). Germline CDR1 ENHRY, CDR2 SYGVKD. This CDR3 region has 12 residues. With 5 bases removed from V and 4 bases from J, the gap between germline ends came to 8 bases. CDR3: CAISFDSYGYTF. The CDR3 nucleotides are TGTGCCATCAGTTTCGACAGCTATGGCTACACCTTC.

The sample holds a few counts of this clonotype. The rearrangement uses TRBV6-5 and TRBJ2-3, with TRBD2 matching over 9 bases. The CDR3 runs to 14 residues. From germline, CDR1 is MNHEY and CDR2 SVGAGI. The J segment lost 4 bases and the V segment lost 2 bases, leaving 1 base of the junction unmatched. CDR3 bases: TGTGCCAGCAGTTACCTAGCGGGGTCAGATACGCAGTATTTT. Its protein is CASSYLAGSDTQYF.

This clonotype has more than one count but fewer than ten. The V call is TRBV5-1, the J call TRBJ2-2; D may be TRBD1 (5 bases). V lost 4 bases, J lost 0 bases, and 16 bases lay in between. The CDR3 contains 17 residues. The V gene's germline CDR1 is SGHRS and CDR2 YFSETQ. The CDR3 DNA is TGCGCCAGCAGCAAGGGGCACAGAGATCCGAACACCGGGGAGCTGTTTTTT. Amino acids: CASSKGHRDPNTGELFF.

Comment on this clonotype: One junction end disagrees with the germline gene, perhaps due to a read error. The chain is built from TRBV19 and TRBJ2-2, with D tentatively TRBD1 (6 bases). Germline CDR1 is LNHDA and CDR2 is SQIVND (reference sequence). The CDR3 is made up of 14 amino acids. For the CDR3, the DNA is TGTGCCAGTAGTTTAGGGACAACCACCGGGGAGCCGTTTTTT. Translation gives CASSLGTTTGEPFF.

This clonotype was detected a few times. The CDR3 DNA reads as TGTGCCACCCTTAAGGAAGGTTACTCACCCCTCCACTTT. Amino acid sequence: CATLKEGYSPLHF. The chain joins TRBV12-3 or TRBV12-4 to TRBJ1-6; D gene unclear. The V and J ends lost 10 bases and 10 bases respectively, with 17 bases between them. The CDR3 has 13 residues.

The J gene is TRBJ1-6, the V gene TRBV30; possibly TRBD1 for D (5 bases). Trimming cost V 0 bases and J 15 bases, with 21 bases left between them. Germline values: CDR1 GTSNPN, CDR2 SVGIG (reference sequence). This CDR3 contains 15 residues. The CDR3 nucleotides are TGTGCCTGGAGTGTAGACAGATCTAAGATTCCTATCCTCCACTTT. Translating gives CAWSVDRSKIPILHF.

This chain joins TRBV10-3 and TRBJ2-7, with a weak D call TRBD1 (6 bases). This CDR3 spans 12 amino acids. Germline CDR1 reads ENHRY; CDR2 reads SYGVKD. Trimming stripped 6 bases from V and 8 bases from J, with 14 bases between. DNA of the CDR3: TGTGCCATCAGGGACAGCGGTCGGCAGCAGTACTTC. Amino acid sequence: CAIRDSGRQQYF.

CDR3 sequence reads: CASSHTGQTDQPQHF. In DNA, the CDR3 is TGCGCCAGCAGCCATACCGGACAGACGGATCAGCCCCAGCATTTT. The chain links TRBV4-1 to TRBJ1-5, with a possible D match to TRBD1 (6 bases). Germline loops: CDR1 MGHRA, CDR2 YSYEKL. The length of the CDR3 is 15 residues. V lost 3 bases and J 5 bases, leaving 14 bases between the germline ends.